This T cell receptor beta chain was sequenced during a study of cytomegalovirus exposure and HLA in healthy donors. About this clone: The same CDR3 can be traced to other DNA sequences in this sample.

PCR was performed using 60 Vbeta and 13 Jbeta primers. Measured with immunoSEQ multiplex PCR; TCRdb has only the in-frame clones, and not every one. The sample carries around 110,000 clones, around 80% recorded once. The receptor's source is a man younger than 45 in good health and CMV-seropositive. Sequencing was carried out using PBMCs.

Written as DNA, the CDR3 is TGTGCCAGTAGGACGACGGCAGGACAGGGGGTGTACGAGCAGTACTTC. Its protein product is CASRTTAGQGVYEQYF. The rearrangement uses TRBV19 and TRBJ2-7; 10 bases agree with TRBD1. The junction had 12 bases not matched to a gene; V was cut back by 6 bases and J by 4 bases. The CDR3 is made up of 16 amino acids. CDR1 is LNHDA, CDR2 SQIVND, per germline (reference sequence).